The clone carrying this TCR beta chain has a single count. The data belong to a study of OX40 agonist ivuxolimab in advanced cancers. Profiling relied on immunoSEQ multiplex PCR, and the TCRdb table lists in-frame clones only, not all of them. This sample has tens of thousands of clones, with approximately 85% found just once. This clonotype was sampled from an adult with an advanced solid tumor such as melanoma, head and neck, liver or kidney cancer. Sequencing was performed on CD4+ or CD8+ T cells sorted from blood, taken in a trial of the OX40 agonist ivuxolimab.

The CDR3 DNA is TGTGCCAGCTCACCACCGGGCAGCTACGAGCAGTACTTC. Translated: CASSPPGSYEQYF. J is TRBJ2-7 and V is TRBV18; D not certain. Trimming cost V 0 bases and J 3 bases, with 6 bases left between them. CDR1 and CDR2 (germline): KGHSH, LQKENI. This CDR3 spans 13 amino acids.